This TCR beta chain was found in a study of T-cell reconstitution after alpha-beta-depleted transplantation in children. As it was prepared, the TCRbeta library received unique molecular identifiers. Each CDR3 protein is one row after TCRdb ran MiXCR on the PCR reads. The sample contains some 220,000 distinct CDR3 sequences, 8.5% to 10% of which appear only once. Germline assignment: CDR1 DFQATT and CDR2 SNEGSKA (reference sequence). Trimming pared 3 bases from V and 4 bases from J, leaving 12 bases between. The CDR3 spans 13 residues. This clonotype was seen many times. This chain joins TRBV20-1 and TRBJ1-1; D possibly corresponds to TRBD1 (6 bases). The TCR was taken from a human donor who donated a stem cell graft to a child with acute lymphoblastic leukemia. The source was PBMCs from the stem cell graft donor, collected from the stem cell graft. In nucleotides, the CDR3 is TGCAGTGCTAGGAGGACAGTCATCACTGAAGCTTTCTTT. Protein: CSARRTVITEAFF.